A selection of T cell receptor beta chains follows, all from one sample in a study of blood T cells in healthy people across ages. TCRdb re-called the 5' RACE reads with MiXCR, one entry per CDR3 protein. The sample yields about 970,000 distinct CDR3 sequences, approximately 50% seen once. Input material: blood. These receptors were obtained from a woman aged 55-69 years in good health. The CDR3 runs from the conserved cysteine through the conserved F or W. Fields, in order: clone size, D gene, J gene, V gene, CDR3 protein, CDR3 DNA. The D gene is left open where the match is weak. Where a row states a size, it is once, few, many or the class of an expanded clone; other rows omit it.

NA,NA,TRBJ2-3,TRBV6-5,CASSSIRHITDTQYF,TGTGCCAGCAGTTCCATCCGGCATATCACAGATACGCAGTATTTT
NA,TRBD2,TRBJ2-6,TRBV2,CASSAAGGGANVLTF,TGTGCCAGCAGTGCCGCGGGGGGTGGGGCCAACGTCCTGACTTTC
NA,TRBD2,TRBJ2-1,TRBV20-1,CSAIPSGRLSNEQLF,TGCAGTGCTATTCCTAGCGGGAGGTTAAGCAATGAGCAGTTATTC
NA,TRBD2,TRBJ2-1,TRBV2,CASSIPLAGDYNEQFF,TGTGCCAGCAGTATACCGCTAGCGGGAGACTACAATGAGCAGTTCTTC
NA,NA,TRBJ2-3,TRBV4-1,CASSQGGNQGTDTQYF,TGCGCCAGCAGCCAAGGAGGCAACCAGGGCACAGATACGCAGTATTTT
few,TRBD2,TRBJ2-3,TRBV6-2/TRBV6-3,CASSWLAGRTDTQYF,TGTGCCAGCAGTTGGCTAGCGGGCCGCACAGATACGCAGTATTTT
NA,TRBD2,TRBJ2-7,TRBV10-1,CASASGGSSYEQYF,TGCGCCAGCGCTAGCGGGGGGAGCTCCTACGAGCAGTACTTC
NA,TRBD2,TRBJ2-1,TRBV7-2,CASSLLRLAGGYNEQFF,TGTGCCAGCAGCCTACTAAGACTAGCGGGAGGCTACAATGAGCAGTTCTTC
NA,NA,TRBJ2-2,TRBV7-6,CASSLRVTGKTGELFF,TGTGCCAGCAGCTTACGGGTCACCGGCAAAACCGGGGAGCTGTTTTTT
few,TRBD1,TRBJ2-7,TRBV4-2,CATRLTGGSYEQYF,TGTGCCACCCGTCTAACAGGGGGGTCCTACGAGCAGTACTTC
few,NA,TRBJ2-3,TRBV20-1,CSARGGGRGTQYF,TGCAGTGCTAGAGGGGGGGGCCGGGGTACGCAGTATTTT
NA,NA,TRBJ2-1,TRBV7-6,CASSLGPNEGVYNEQFF,TGTGCCAGCAGCTTAGGACCGAACGAAGGGGTATACAATGAGCAGTTCTTC
NA,TRBD2,TRBJ2-7,TRBV27,CASSFSGGLGYEQYF,TGTGCCAGCAGTTTCTCGGGAGGGCTTGGGTACGAGCAGTACTTC
NA,NA,TRBJ2-7,TRBV7-9,CASSPLWSYEQYF,TGTGCCAGCAGCCCCTTGTGGTCCTACGAGCAGTACTTC
NA,NA,TRBJ2-7,TRBV7-8,CASSFDGNEQYF,TGTGCCAGCAGCTTTGATGGGAACGAGCAGTACTTC
few,NA,TRBJ1-2,TRBV9,CASSAQANYGYTF,TGTGCCAGCAGCGCTCAAGCTAACTATGGCTACACCTTC
few,NA,TRBJ1-4,TRBV9,CASSVAGRGGEKLFF,TGTGCCAGCAGCGTAGCCGGTAGGGGTGGAGAAAAACTGTTTTTT
few,NA,TRBJ2-7,TRBV20-1,CSAKGRLISEQYF,TGCAGTGCTAAGGGACGGCTAATCAGTGAGCAGTACTTC
NA,NA,TRBJ2-7,TRBV20-1,CSAIGGSTYEQYF,TGCAGTGCTATTGGGGGGTCGACCTACGAGCAGTACTTC
NA,TRBD1,TRBJ1-5,TRBV6-5,CASREGRQGNQPQHF,TGTGCCAGCAGGGAAGGGCGACAGGGGAATCAGCCCCAGCATTTT
NA,NA,TRBJ2-7,TRBV18,CASSRIPSYEQYF,TGTGCCAGCTCACGAATACCTTCCTACGAGCAGTACTTC
many,NA,TRBJ2-2,TRBV15,CATSRRRGELFF,TGTGCCACCAGCAGACGGCGGGGGGAGCTGTTTTTT
NA,TRBD1,TRBJ2-7,TRBV4-1,CASSHDRGLYEQYF,TGCGCCAGCAGCCACGACAGGGGGCTTTACGAGCAGTACTTC
NA,NA,TRBJ2-7,TRBV11-1,CASSQPGREQYF,TGTGCCAGCAGCCAGCCGGGGCGCGAGCAGTACTTC
NA,TRBD1,TRBJ2-5,TRBV24-1,CATRDRGQETQYF,TGTGCCACCAGGGACAGGGGTCAAGAGACCCAGTACTTC
NA,NA,TRBJ2-5,TRBV20-1,CSANYAVQETQYF,TGCAGTGCTAACTACGCGGTCCAAGAGACCCAGTACTTC
NA,TRBD2,TRBJ2-3,TRBV7-2,CASGQALAGSTDTQYF,TGTGCCAGCGGTCAGGCCCTAGCGGGTTCCACAGATACGCAGTATTTT
NA,NA,TRBJ2-5,TRBV12-3/TRBV12-4,CASSWTAGTQYF,TGTGCCAGCAGTTGGACGGCCGGGACCCAGTACTTC
NA,TRBD2,TRBJ2-1,TRBV4-3,CASSQDGEGRAFNEQFF,TGCGCCAGCAGCCAAGATGGGGAGGGCAGGGCGTTCAATGAGCAGTTCTTC
NA,TRBD2,TRBJ2-7,TRBV5-1,CASSPFSGTSGARYEQYF,TGCGCCAGCAGCCCATTTTCCGGGACTAGCGGGGCCCGCTACGAGCAGTACTTC
NA,NA,TRBJ2-3,TRBV6-6,CASSYSGASATDTQYF,TGTGCCAGCAGTTACTCCGGGGCTAGCGCCACAGATACGCAGTATTTT
many,NA,TRBJ2-5,TRBV9,CASSVARQGGGEQYF,TGTGCCAGCAGCGTAGCTCGACAGGGAGGGGGGGAGCAGTACTTC
NA,TRBD2,TRBJ2-2,TRBV5-1,CASSLWASGDANTGELFF,TGCGCCAGCAGCTTGTGGGCTAGCGGAGATGCGAACACCGGGGAGCTGTTTTTT
NA,TRBD1,TRBJ2-7,TRBV14,CASSHTGTGRYEQYF,TGTGCCAGCAGCCACACCGGGACAGGGAGGTACGAGCAGTACTTC
NA,NA,TRBJ2-7,TRBV7-8,CASSLYRDEQYF,TGTGCCAGCAGCTTATATCGGGACGAGCAGTACTTC
NA,NA,TRBJ1-2,TRBV7-2,CASSFDGHLGGYTF,TGTGCCAGCAGCTTTGACGGACACCTGGGGGGCTACACCTTC
few,TRBD2,TRBJ2-3,TRBV13,CAPGGGQSTDTQYF,TGTGCACCCGGGGGGGGCCAAAGCACAGATACGCAGTATTTT
NA,TRBD2,TRBJ2-1,TRBV20-1,CSARDLSKGLRYINEQFF,TGCAGTGCTAGAGATTTGAGCAAGGGACTAAGATACATCAATGAGCAGTTCTTC
many,NA,TRBJ2-5,TRBV3-1,CASSQVLETQYF,TGTGCCAGCAGCCAAGTCCTAGAGACCCAGTACTTC
once,NA,TRBJ1-2,TRBV20-1,CSATTGFNYGYTF,TGCAGTGCAACGACGGGTTTTAACTATGGCTACACCTTC
once,NA,TRBJ1-2,TRBV4-3,CASSQARGITGGYIF,TGCGCCAGCAGCCAAGCCCGGGGGATAACTGGTGGCTACATCTTC
many,NA,TRBJ1-1,TRBV4-1,CASSQGLEAFF,TGCGCCAGCAGCCAAGGACTCGAAGCTTTCTTT
NA,NA,TRBJ2-7,TRBV7-2,CASSKDGSSYNEQYF,TGTGCCAGCAGCAAAGACGGTAGCTCCTACAATGAGCAGTACTTC
NA,TRBD1,TRBJ2-1,TRBV29-1,CSVDGAGTDYNEQFF,TGCAGCGTTGACGGAGCCGGGACAGACTACAATGAGCAGTTCTTC
NA,NA,TRBJ2-3,TRBV12-3/TRBV12-4,CAIRAGNTQYF,TGTGCCATCAGGGCGGGGAATACGCAGTATTTT
NA,NA,TRBJ2-5,TRBV28,CASTLNDPYNEQYF,TGTGCCAGCACCCTGAATGACCCCTACAATGAGCAGTACTTC
NA,NA,TRBJ2-3,TRBV12-3/TRBV12-4,CASNRGFTDTQYF,TGTGCCAGCAATCGAGGTTTCACAGATACGCAGTATTTT
few,NA,TRBJ2-7,TRBV7-2,CASSLMEGPGIEAFGEQYF,TGTGCCAGCAGCTTAATGGAGGGGCCCGGGATCGAGGCCTTCGGCGAGCAGTACTTC
once,NA,TRBJ2-7,TRBV7-9,CASSSRPGQGYEQYF,TGTGCCAGCAGTAGTAGACCGGGACAAGGCTACGAGCAGTACTTC
few,NA,TRBJ2-5,TRBV6-6,CASSSQVQETQYF,TGTGCCAGCAGTTCGCAAGTACAGGAGACCCAGTACTTC
NA,TRBD1,TRBJ2-7,TRBV15,CATGDRLTYEQYF,TGTGCCACCGGGGACAGATTAACCTACGAGCAGTACTTC
NA,NA,TRBJ1-2,TRBV2,CASGGNYGYTF,TGTGCCAGCGGGGGTAACTATGGCTACACCTTC
NA,TRBD1,TRBJ2-7,TRBV25-1,CASPSTGGYEQYF,TGTGCCAGCCCCTCGACAGGGGGCTACGAGCAGTACTTC
NA,NA,TRBJ1-6,TRBV2,CASCPTRSSPLHF,TGTGCCAGCTGTCCCACACGGAGTTCACCCCTCCACTTT
NA,TRBD2,TRBJ2-7,TRBV12-3/TRBV12-4,CASSLVGSGRSKQYF,TGTGCCAGCAGTTTAGTTGGTAGCGGGAGAAGCAAGCAGTACTTC
NA,NA,TRBJ1-2,TRBV27,CAGSLSPVLYGYTF,TGTGCCGGCAGTTTATCCCCGGTCCTCTATGGCTACACCTTC
NA,NA,TRBJ2-1,TRBV5-6,CASSLDPRSYNEQFF,TGTGCCAGCAGCTTGGACCCGCGCTCCTACAATGAGCAGTTCTTC
NA,NA,TRBJ2-1,TRBV7-2,CASSFGPGAFEQFF,TGTGCCAGCAGCTTTGGGCCAGGGGCATTTGAGCAGTTCTTC
NA,NA,TRBJ2-7,TRBV5-1,CASSLDDLGRQQYF,TGCGCCAGCAGCTTGGACGACTTGGGGAGGCAGCAGTACTTC